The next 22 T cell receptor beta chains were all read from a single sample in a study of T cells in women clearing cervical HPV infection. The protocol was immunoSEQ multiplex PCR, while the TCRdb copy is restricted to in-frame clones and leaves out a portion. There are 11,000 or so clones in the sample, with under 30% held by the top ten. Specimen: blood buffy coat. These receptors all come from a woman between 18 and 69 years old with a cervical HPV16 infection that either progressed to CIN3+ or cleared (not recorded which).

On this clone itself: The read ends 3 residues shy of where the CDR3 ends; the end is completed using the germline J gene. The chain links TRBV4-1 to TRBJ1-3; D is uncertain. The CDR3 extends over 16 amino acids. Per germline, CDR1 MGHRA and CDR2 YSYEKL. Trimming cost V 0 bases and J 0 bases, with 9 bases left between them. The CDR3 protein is CASSQEPRSSGNTIYF. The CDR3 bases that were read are TGCGCCAGCAGCCAAGAGCCCAGGAGCTCTGGAAACACC.

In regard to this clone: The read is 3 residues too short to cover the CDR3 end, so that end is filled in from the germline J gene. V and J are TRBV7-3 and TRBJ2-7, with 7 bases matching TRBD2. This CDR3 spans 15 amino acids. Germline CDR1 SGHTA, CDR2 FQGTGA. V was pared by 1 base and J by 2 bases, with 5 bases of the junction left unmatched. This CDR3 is CASSLRGGNAYEQYF. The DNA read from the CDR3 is TGTGCCAGCAGCTTAAGGGGGGGGAACGCCTACGAG.

The DNA read from the CDR3 is TGCGCCAGCAGCGGGACACGGCCCGGGGAG. Amino acids: CASSGTRPGE. The full CDR3 is CASSGTRPGELFF. V is TRBV5-1 and J is TRBJ2-2; a possible D gene is TRBD1 (6 bases). With the read ending 3 residues before the CDR3 end, the germline J gene is used to fill in that end. This CDR3 is 13 amino acids long. V lost 4 bases and J 6 bases, leaving 10 bases between the germline ends. The germline CDR1 and CDR2 sequences are SGHRS and YFSETQ.

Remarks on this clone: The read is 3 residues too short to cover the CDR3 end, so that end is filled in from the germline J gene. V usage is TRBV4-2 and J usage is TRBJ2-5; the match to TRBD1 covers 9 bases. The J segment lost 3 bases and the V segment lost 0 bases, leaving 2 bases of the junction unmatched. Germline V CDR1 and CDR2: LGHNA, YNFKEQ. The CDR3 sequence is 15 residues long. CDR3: CASSQETGGKETQYF. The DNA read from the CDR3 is TGTGCCAGCAGCCAAGAGACAGGGGGGAAAGAGACC.

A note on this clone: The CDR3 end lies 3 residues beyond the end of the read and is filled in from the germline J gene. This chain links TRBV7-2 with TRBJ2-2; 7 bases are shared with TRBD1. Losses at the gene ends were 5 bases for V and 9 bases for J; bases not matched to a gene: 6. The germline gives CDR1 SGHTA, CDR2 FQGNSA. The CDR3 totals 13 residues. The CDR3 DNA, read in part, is TGTGCCAGCAGCGCCATGAGGGGGCGGGAG. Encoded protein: CASSAMRGRE. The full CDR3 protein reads CASSAMRGRELFF.

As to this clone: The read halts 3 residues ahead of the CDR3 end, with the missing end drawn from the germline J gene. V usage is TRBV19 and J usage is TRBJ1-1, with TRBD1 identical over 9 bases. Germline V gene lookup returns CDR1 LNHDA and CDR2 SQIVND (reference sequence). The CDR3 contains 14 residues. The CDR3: CASSLPGQGIKAFF. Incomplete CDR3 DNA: TGTGCCAGTAGTTTACCGGGACAGGGCATCAAA. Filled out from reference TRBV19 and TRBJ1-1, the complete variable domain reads DGGITQSPKYLFRKEGQNVTLSCEQNLNHDAMYWYRQDPGQGLRLIYYSQIVNDFQKGDIAEGYSVSREKKESFPLTVTSAQKNPTAFYLCASSLPGQGIKAFFGQGTRLTVV.

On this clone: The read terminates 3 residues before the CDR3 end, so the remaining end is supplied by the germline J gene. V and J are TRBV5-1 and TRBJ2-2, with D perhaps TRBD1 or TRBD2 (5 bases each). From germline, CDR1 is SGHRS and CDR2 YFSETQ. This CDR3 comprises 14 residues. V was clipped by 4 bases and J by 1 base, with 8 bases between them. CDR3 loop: CASSEGRNTGELFF. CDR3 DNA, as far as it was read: TGCGCCAGCAGCGAGGGGCGGAACACCGGGGAG.

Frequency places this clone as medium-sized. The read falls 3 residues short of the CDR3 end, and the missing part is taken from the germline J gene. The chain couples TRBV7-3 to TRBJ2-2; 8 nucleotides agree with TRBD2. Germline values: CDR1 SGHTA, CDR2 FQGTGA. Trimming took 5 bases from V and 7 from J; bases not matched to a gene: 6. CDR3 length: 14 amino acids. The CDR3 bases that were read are TGTGCCAGCAGCCGGGGGGGCGTCGGCGGGGAG. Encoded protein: CASSRGGVGGE. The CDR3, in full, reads CASSRGGVGGELFF.

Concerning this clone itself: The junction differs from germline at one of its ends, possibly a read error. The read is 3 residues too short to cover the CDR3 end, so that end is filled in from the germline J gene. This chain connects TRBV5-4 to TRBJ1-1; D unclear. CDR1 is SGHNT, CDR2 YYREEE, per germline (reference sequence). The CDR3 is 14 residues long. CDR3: CASSLGPGVTEAFF. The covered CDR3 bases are TGTGCCAGCAGTTTGGGCCCCGGGGTCACTGAA.

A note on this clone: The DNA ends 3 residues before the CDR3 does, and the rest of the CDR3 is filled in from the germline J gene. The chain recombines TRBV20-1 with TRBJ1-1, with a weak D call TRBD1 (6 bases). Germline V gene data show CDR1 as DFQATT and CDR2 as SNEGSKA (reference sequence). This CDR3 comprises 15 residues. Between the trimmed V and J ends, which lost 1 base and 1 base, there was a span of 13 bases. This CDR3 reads CSARGLRQENTEAFF. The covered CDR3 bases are TGCAGTGCTAGAGGGCTTAGACAGGAGAACACTGAA.

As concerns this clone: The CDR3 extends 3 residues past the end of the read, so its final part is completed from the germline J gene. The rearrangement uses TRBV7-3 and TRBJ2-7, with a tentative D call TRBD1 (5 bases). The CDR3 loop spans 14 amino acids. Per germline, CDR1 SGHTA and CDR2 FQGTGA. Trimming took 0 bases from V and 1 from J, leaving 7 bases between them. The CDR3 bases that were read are TGTGCCAGCAGCTTAACACCAGGGTCCTACGAG. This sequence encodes CASSLTPGSYE. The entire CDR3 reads CASSLTPGSYEQYF. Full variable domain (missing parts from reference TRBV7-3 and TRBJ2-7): GAGVSQTPSNKVTEKGKYVELRCDPISGHTALYWYRQSLGQGPEFLIYFQGTGAADDSGLPNDRFFAVRPEGSVSTLKIQRTERGDSAVYLCASSLTPGSYEQYFGPGTRLTVT.

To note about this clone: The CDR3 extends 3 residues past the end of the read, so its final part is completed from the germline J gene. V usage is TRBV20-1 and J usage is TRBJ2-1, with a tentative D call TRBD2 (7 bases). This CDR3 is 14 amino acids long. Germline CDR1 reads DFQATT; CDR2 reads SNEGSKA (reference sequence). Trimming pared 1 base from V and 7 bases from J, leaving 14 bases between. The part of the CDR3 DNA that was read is TGCAGTGCTAGAGGGACGGGGGGCAGGAATGAG. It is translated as CSARGTGGRNE. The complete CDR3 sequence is CSARGTGGRNEQFF.

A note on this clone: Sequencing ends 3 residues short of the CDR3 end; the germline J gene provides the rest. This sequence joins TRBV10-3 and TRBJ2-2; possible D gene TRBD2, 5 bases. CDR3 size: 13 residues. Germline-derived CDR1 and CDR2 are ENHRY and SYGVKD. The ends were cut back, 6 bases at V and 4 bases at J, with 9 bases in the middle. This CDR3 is CAIRRVSTGELFF. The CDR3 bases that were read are TGTGCCATCAGGAGGGTGTCCACCGGGGAG.

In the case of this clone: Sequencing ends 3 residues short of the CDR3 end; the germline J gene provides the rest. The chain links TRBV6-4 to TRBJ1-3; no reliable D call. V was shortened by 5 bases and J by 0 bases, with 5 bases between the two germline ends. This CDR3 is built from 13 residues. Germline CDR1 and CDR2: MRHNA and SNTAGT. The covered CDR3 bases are TGTGCCAGCAGTCCCAACTCTGGAAACACC. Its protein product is CASSPNSGNT. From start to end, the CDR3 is CASSPNSGNTIYF.

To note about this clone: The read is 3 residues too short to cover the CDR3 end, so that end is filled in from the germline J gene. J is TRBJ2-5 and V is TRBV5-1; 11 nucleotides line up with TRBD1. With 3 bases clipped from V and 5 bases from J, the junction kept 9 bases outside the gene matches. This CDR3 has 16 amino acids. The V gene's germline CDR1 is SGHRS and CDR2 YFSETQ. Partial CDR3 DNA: TGCGCCAGCAGCTCCGCCGGGACAGGGGGTTTGGAGACC. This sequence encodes CASSSAGTGGLET. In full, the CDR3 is CASSSAGTGGLETQYF.

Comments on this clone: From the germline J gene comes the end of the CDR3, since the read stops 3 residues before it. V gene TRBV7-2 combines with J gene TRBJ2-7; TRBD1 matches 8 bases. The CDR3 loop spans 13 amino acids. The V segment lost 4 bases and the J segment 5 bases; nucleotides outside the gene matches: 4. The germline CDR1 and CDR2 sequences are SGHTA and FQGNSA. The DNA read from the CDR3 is TGTGCCAGCAGCTCTCGGACAGGGAACGAG. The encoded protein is CASSSRTGNE. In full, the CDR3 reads CASSSRTGNEQYF.

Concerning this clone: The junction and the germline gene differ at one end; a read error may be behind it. The part of the CDR3 DNA that was read is TGCGCCAGCAGTTTGGGCCCCGGGACAGGGAATCTTATCGGTGAAAAA. This sequence encodes CASSLGPGTGNLIGEK. The entire CDR3 is CASSLGPGTGNLIGEKLFF. The V and J genes are TRBV5-1 and TRBJ1-4; TRBD1 aligns across 9 bases. The CDR3 end is not reached by the read, which stops 3 residues before it; the germline J gene fills it in. The germline CDR1 and CDR2 sequences are SGHRS and YFSETQ. The CDR3 length is 19 residues.

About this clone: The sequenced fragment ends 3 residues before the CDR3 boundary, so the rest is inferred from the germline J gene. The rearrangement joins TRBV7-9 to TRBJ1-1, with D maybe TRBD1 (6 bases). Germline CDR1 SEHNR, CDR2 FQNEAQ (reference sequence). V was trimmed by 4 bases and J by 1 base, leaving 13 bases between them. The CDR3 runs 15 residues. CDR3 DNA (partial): TGTGCCAGCAGCTATCGGACAGAATCGAACACTGAA. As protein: CASSYRTESNTE. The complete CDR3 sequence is CASSYRTESNTEAFF.

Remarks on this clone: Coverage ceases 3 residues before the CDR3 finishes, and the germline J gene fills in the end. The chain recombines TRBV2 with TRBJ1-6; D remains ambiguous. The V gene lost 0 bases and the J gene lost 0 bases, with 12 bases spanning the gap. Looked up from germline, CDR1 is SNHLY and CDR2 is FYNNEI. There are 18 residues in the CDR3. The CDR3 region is CASSEARDSLSYNSPLHF. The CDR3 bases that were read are TGTGCCAGCAGTGAAGCGCGTGACTCTCTCTCCTATAATTCACCC.

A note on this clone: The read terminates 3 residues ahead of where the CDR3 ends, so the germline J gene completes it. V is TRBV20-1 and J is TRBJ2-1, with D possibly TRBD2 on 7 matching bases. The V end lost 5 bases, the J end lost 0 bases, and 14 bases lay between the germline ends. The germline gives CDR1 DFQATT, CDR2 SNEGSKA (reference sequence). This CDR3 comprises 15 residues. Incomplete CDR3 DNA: TGCAGTGCTGGAAGGGGGGGGGCCTCCTACAATGAG. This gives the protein CSAGRGGASYNE. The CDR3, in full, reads CSAGRGGASYNEQFF.

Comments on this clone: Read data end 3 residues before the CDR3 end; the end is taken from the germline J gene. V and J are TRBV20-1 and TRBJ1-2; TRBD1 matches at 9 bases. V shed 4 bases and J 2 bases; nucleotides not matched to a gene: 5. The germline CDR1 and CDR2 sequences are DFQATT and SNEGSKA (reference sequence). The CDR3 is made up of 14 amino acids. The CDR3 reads CSAKSTGGNYGYTF. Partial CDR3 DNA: TGCAGTGCTAAGTCGACAGGGGGGAACTATGGC.

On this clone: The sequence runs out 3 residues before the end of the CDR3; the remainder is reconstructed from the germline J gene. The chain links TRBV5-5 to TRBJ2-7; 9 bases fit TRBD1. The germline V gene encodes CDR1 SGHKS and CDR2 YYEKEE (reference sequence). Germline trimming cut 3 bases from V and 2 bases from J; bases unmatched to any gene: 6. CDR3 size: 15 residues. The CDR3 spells CASSSGTGSTYEQYF. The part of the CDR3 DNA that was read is TGTGCCAGCAGCTCCGGGACAGGGTCGACCTACGAG.